The clone carrying this T cell receptor (beta chain) appeared a single time. The CDR3 runs 15 residues. Germline V gene data show CDR1 as SGHRS and CDR2 as YFSETQ. The J segment lost 3 bases and the V segment lost 3 bases, leaving 3 bases of the junction unmatched. Original data processing: Amplification from reference gene primers served as the basis for estimated nucleated cell counts. Clones were sequenced by immunoSEQ multiplex PCR, and TCRdb holds only the in-frame ones, with some missing. V, J and clone size are those of that table, while D and trimming were read from the DNA. The sample lists about 400,000 clones; roughly 90% were seen once. These data are taken from a study of blood T cell repertoires in COVID-19. On the study more broadly: Specimens from acute and convalescent COVID-19 originated in the United States, Italy and Spain. Sources were T cells, B-cell-depleted T cells, or PBMCs; the material itself was cDNA or gDNA.

Sequenced material: peripheral blood. This receptor was taken from a man in his forties with acute or convalescent COVID-19. V is TRBV5-1 and J is TRBJ2-3, with 11 bases that match TRBD2. CDR3 DNA sequence: TGCGCCAGCAGCTCGACTAGCGGGGTAACAGATACGCAGTATTTT. This translates into CASSSTSGVTDTQYF.